This TCR beta chain was documented in a study of T cell responses to AZD1222 COVID-19 vaccine. Study results and limitations: Spike-specific TCR breadth and depth grew following two AZD1222 doses. Baseline antibody screening turned up just five to seven seropositive AZD1222 recipients.

Profiling relied on immunoSEQ multiplex PCR, and the TCRdb table lists in-frame clones only, not all of them. The sample lists around 260,000 clones; 85% to 95% were seen once. The V end was cut by 1 base, the J end by 0 bases, with 6 bases between. CDR1 and CDR2 (germline): MDHEN, SYDVKM. CDR3 length: 14 amino acids. With regard to this clone: Its cognate antigen is unknown.

The chain recombines TRBV28 with TRBJ1-2, with a weak D call TRBD1 (5 bases). This receptor was obtained from an adult in good health. The material sequenced was peripheral blood, taken on day 0 of AZD1222 vaccination. CDR3 sequence: CASSLLTANYGYTF. The CDR3 DNA is TGTGCCAGCAGTTTATTGACAGCTAACTATGGCTACACCTTC.